The 18 T cell receptor beta chains below were found in one sample sequenced in a study of blood T cell repertoires in COVID-19. The table came from immunoSEQ multiplex PCR; TCRdb's copy has only in-frame clones and leaves some out. This table has about 160,000 clones, under 90% appearing once. Specimen: peripheral blood. These receptors were collected from a woman at least 80 years old with active or convalescent COVID-19.

This clone was detected only once. The chain employs TRBV6-5 and TRBJ1-1; D is unclear. V was pared by 3 bases and J by 4 bases, with 18 bases between. Germline assignment: CDR1 MNHEY and CDR2 SVGAGI. This CDR3 has 16 amino acids. The CDR3 bases are TGTGCCAGCAGTTATTACCGAACTTGGGAGGGCACTGAAGCTTTCTTT. It is translated as CASSYYRTWEGTEAFF.

The rearrangement joins TRBV7-8 to TRBJ2-7, with TRBD2 as a possible D gene (7 bases). CDR1 and CDR2 (germline): SGHVS, FQNEAQ. The V gene lost 2 bases and the J gene lost 3 bases, with 26 bases spanning the gap. The CDR3 has 19 amino acids. CDR3 loop: CASSLSGLTLGGHDYEQYF. CDR3 nucleotide sequence: TGTGCCAGCAGCTTAAGCGGGTTGACGCTGGGGGGGCATGACTACGAGCAGTACTTC.

The genes are TRBV5-1 and TRBJ1-1; 7 bases are shared with TRBD1. V lost 2 bases, J lost 3 bases, and 16 bases stayed unmatched. Germline-derived CDR1 and CDR2 are SGHRS and YFSETQ. This CDR3 is built from 18 residues. CDR3 region: CASSFVRTGKVGDTEAFF. CDR3 nucleotide sequence: TGCGCCAGCAGCTTCGTCCGGACAGGAAAGGTGGGGGACACTGAAGCTTTCTTT.

The chain is built from TRBV5-1 and TRBJ2-7, with TRBD1 identical over 10 bases. In germline, CDR1 is SGHRS, CDR2 YFSETQ. The length of the CDR3 is 15 residues. The V and J ends lost 3 bases and 7 bases, in that order; junction bases with no gene match: 10. In DNA form, the CDR3 reads TGCGCCAGCAGCTCCCGACAGGGGGCTACTCGGGAGCAGTACTTC. Its protein product is CASSSRQGATREQYF.

This clone was seen a few times. The DNA of the CDR3 is TGTGCCAGCAGCTTTGCAGGAACCCGACAGGCTACCAATCAGCCCCAGCATTTT. Amino acid sequence: CASSFAGTRQATNQPQHF. This chain joins TRBV12-1 and TRBJ1-5; TRBD1, the table's D call, was not compared with the DNA. TRBV12-1 counts as a pseudogene. The CDR3 has 18 amino acids.

This chain connects TRBV6-1 to TRBJ1-1; weak D call: TRBD1 (6 bases). The CDR3 extends over 12 amino acids. Germline CDR1 and CDR2: MNHNS and SASEGT. Trimming pared 1 base from V and 10 bases from J, leaving 10 bases between. CDR3 residues: CASSEVQGRAFF. CDR3 DNA sequence: TGTGCCAGCAGTGAAGTGCAGGGGAGAGCTTTCTTT.

V usage is TRBV5-1 and J usage is TRBJ2-3; 10 nucleotides align to TRBD1. V gave up 2 bases and J gave up 5 bases; unmatched junction bases: 5. Germline lookup yields CDR1 SGHRS and CDR2 YFSETQ. CDR3 length: 15 amino acids. The CDR3 loop is CASSLGQGGRDTQYF. The CDR3, as DNA: TGCGCCAGCAGCTTAGGACAGGGGGGACGAGATACGCAGTATTTT.

The chain has TRBV6-6 and TRBJ2-3, with 13 bases lining up with TRBD2. Germline trimming cut 5 bases from V and 9 bases from J; bases unmatched to any gene: 14. Germline V gene lookup returns CDR1 MNHNY and CDR2 SVGAGI (reference sequence). This CDR3 contains 17 residues. The chain's CDR3 is CASSQPRTSGRGGTQYF. DNA for the CDR3: TGTGCCAGCAGTCAACCGCGGACTAGCGGGAGAGGAGGCACGCAGTATTTT.

This CDR3 is CASSLNPGLLMNTEAFF. The CDR3 bases are TGTGCCAGCAGCTTAAACCCCGGACTGCTAATGAACACTGAAGCTTTCTTT. The rearrangement links TRBV7-3 to TRBJ1-1; no definite D call. The CDR3 is 17 amino acids. Germline V gives CDR1 SGHTA, CDR2 FQGTGA. Trimming removed 1 base at V and 0 bases at J, with 15 bases between. The full variable domain, its missing parts supplied by reference TRBV7-3 and TRBJ1-1, is GAGVSQTPSNKVTEKGKYVELRCDPISGHTALYWYRQSLGQGPEFLIYFQGTGAADDSGLPNDRFFAVRPEGSVSTLKIQRTERGDSAVYLCASSLNPGLLMNTEAFFGQGTRLTVV.

This clone came up once. The chain couples TRBV19 to TRBJ2-1; 7 positions agree with TRBD2. The CDR3 totals 16 residues. Unmatched junction bases numbered 7, after V lost 3 bases and J lost 2 bases. CDR1 is LNHDA and CDR2 is SQIVND in the germline V gene (reference sequence). The CDR3 is CASSIPGTIAYNEQFF. In DNA form, the CDR3 reads TGTGCCAGTAGTATCCCCGGGACTATCGCCTACAATGAGCAGTTCTTC.

DNA of the CDR3: TGTGCCAGTACCATCGGACAGGGGTTCGGCGAGCAGTACTTC. Amino acids: CASTIGQGFGEQYF. This chain links TRBV19 with TRBJ2-7; 9 nucleotides align to TRBD1. In germline, CDR1 is LNHDA, CDR2 SQIVND (reference sequence). J lost 6 bases, V lost 7 bases, and 10 bases had no gene match. The CDR3 totals 14 residues.

This chain joins TRBV19 and TRBJ1-1; no reliable D call. This CDR3 has 13 residues. Trimming shortened V by 2 bases and J by 0 bases, and 4 bases separated the two germline ends. Germline V gene sequence: CDR1 LNHDA, CDR2 SQIVND (reference sequence). The CDR3 region is CASSISMNTEAFF. Written as DNA, the CDR3 is TGTGCCAGTAGTATAAGCATGAACACTGAAGCTTTCTTT. The variable domain in full, with the rest retrieved from reference TRBV19 and TRBJ1-1, is DGGITQSPKYLFRKEGQNVTLSCEQNLNHDAMYWYRQDPGQGLRLIYYSQIVNDFQKGDIAEGYSVSREKKESFPLTVTSAQKNPTAFYLCASSISMNTEAFFGQGTRLTVV.

The gene calls are TRBV6-6 and TRBJ1-5; D not certain. The CDR3 sequence is 12 residues long. V was cut by 8 bases and J by 3 bases, with 8 bases left in between. The V gene's germline CDR1 is MNHNY and CDR2 SVGAGI (reference sequence). CDR3 in DNA: TGTGCCAGCGGGCTGAACAATCAGCCCCAGCATTTT. Protein: CASGLNNQPQHF.

This chain links TRBV2 with TRBJ2-3, with 10 nucleotides matching TRBD2. Germline V lookup: CDR1 SNHLY, CDR2 FYNNEI. This CDR3 has 15 residues. After removal of 9 bases from V and 2 bases from J, the junction contained 8 bases not matched to a gene. The CDR3 DNA follows: TGTGCCAGTAATACACTAGCGGGAAACACAGATACGCAGTATTTT. It translates to CASNTLAGNTDTQYF.

The rearrangement uses TRBV18 and TRBJ1-1, with 9 positions matching TRBD1. Germline CDR1 and CDR2: KGHSH and LQKENI. This CDR3 region has 11 residues. The trim removed 8 bases at V and 7 bases at J, leaving 2 bases unmatched. DNA for the CDR3: TGTGCCAGCCCGACAGGGGGTGAAGCTTTCTTT. Amino acids: CASPTGGEAFF.

The DNA for the CDR3 is TGTGCCAGCAGCGCCGACAGGGGCAATGAGAACACCGGGGAGCTGTTTTTT. This codes for CASSADRGNENTGELFF. The chain is built from TRBV13 and TRBJ2-2; TRBD1 matches at 8 bases. This CDR3 spans 17 amino acids. With V trimmed by 5 bases and J by 1 base, 9 bases remained unmatched. The germline V gene has CDR1 PRHDT and CDR2 FYEKMQ (reference sequence).

The chain links TRBV2 to TRBJ1-2, with TRBD1 as a possible D gene (5 bases). The germline gives CDR1 SNHLY, CDR2 FYNNEI. Trimming removed 7 bases from V and 5 bases from J, with 11 bases in between. The CDR3 sequence is 12 residues long. CDR3 sequence (DNA): TGTGCCAGCACAGGGATACGGTATGGCTACACCTTC. Translating gives CASTGIRYGYTF.

The V call is TRBV19, the J call TRBJ2-6; D may be TRBD1 (5 bases). The germline V gene encodes CDR1 LNHDA and CDR2 SQIVND (reference sequence). The V and J ends lost 7 bases and 1 base respectively, with 8 bases between them. The CDR3 length is 14 residues. CDR3 region: CASTRQSGANVLTF. CDR3 sequence (DNA): TGTGCCAGTACCAGACAGTCTGGGGCCAACGTCCTGACTTTC.